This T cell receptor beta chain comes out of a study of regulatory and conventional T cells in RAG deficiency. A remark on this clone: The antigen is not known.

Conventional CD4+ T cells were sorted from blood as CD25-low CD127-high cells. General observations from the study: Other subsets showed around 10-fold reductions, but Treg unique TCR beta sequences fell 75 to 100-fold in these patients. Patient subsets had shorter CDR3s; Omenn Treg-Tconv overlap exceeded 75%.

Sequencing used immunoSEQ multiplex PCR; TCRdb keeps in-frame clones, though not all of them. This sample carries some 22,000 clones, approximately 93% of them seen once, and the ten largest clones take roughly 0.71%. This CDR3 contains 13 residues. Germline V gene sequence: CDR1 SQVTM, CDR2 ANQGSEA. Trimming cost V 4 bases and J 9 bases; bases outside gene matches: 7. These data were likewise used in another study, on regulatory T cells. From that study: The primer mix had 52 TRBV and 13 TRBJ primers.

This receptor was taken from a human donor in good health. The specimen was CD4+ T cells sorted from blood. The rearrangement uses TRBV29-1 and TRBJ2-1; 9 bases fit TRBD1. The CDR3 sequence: CSVGGQGLSEQFF. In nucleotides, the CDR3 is TGCAGCGTTGGGGGACAGGGTTTGAGTGAGCAGTTCTTC.